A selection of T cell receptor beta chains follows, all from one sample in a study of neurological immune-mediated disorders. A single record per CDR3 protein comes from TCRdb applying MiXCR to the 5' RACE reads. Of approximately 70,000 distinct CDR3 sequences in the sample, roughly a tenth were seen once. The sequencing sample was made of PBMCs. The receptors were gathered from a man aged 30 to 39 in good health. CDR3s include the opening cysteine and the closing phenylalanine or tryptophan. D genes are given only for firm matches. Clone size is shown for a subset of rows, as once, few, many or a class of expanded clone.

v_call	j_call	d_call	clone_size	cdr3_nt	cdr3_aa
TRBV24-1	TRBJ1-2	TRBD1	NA	TGTGCCACCAGTGATAACAGGGGGCGTGGATATGGCTACACCTTC	CATSDNRGRGYGYTF
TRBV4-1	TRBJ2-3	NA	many	TGCGCCAGCAGCCAAAGCCAGGGGGGGGGAACAGATACGCAGTATTTT	CASSQSQGGGTDTQYF
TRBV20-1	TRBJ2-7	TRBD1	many	TGCAGTGCTGATTCCTGGGACAGAGGGGAGCAGTACTTC	CSADSWDRGEQYF
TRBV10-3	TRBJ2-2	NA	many	TGTGCCATCAAAAGCAATTCCGGGGAGCTGTTTTTT	CAIKSNSGELFF
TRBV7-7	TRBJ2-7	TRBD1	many	TGTGCCAGCAGCCCGGACAGGCACGAGCAGTACTTC	CASSPDRHEQYF
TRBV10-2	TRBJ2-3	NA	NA	TGTGCCAGCAGTGACCCCCCGTTAGATACGCAGTATTTT	CASSDPPLDTQYF
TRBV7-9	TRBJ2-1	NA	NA	TGTGCCAGCAGCTTAAGTAGAGGCTCTGGGCTTGACAATGAGCAGTTCTTC	CASSLSRGSGLDNEQFF
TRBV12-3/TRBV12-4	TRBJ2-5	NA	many	TGTGCCAGCAGTTTCCGAGAAGAGACCCAGTACTTC	CASSFREETQYF
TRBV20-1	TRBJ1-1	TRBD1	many	TGCAGTGCTCCTGAAGTCGACAGGGGGAACACTGAAGCTTTCTTT	CSAPEVDRGNTEAFF
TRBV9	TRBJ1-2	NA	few	TGTGCCAGCAGCGTAGACAGGGCATCATATGGCTACACCTTC	CASSVDRASYGYTF
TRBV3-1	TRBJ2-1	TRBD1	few	TGTGCCAGCAGCCAAACCTACAGGGGTGGGGAGCAGTTCTTC	CASSQTYRGGEQFF
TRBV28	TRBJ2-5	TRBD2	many	TGTGCCAGCAGTCTCCCGATCCGAGAAAACGGGAGGGAGACCCAGTACTTC	CASSLPIRENGRETQYF
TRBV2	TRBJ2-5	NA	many	TGTGCCAGCAGTGATGTGGAGACCCAGTACTTC	CASSDVETQYF
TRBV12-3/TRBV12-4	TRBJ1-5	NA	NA	TGTGCCAGCAGTTCGCGCTTTGGGGGGACAAGCACAGATACGCAGCATTTT	CASSSRFGGTSTDTQHF
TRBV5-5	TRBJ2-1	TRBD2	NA	TGTGCCAGCAGCTTACTAGCGGGCCTGAACAATGAGCAGTTCTTC	CASSLLAGLNNEQFF
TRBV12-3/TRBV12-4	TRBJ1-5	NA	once	TGTGCCAGCAGTCCAGTGGCAGGCCAAAGGCCCCAGCATTTT	CASSPVAGQRPQHF
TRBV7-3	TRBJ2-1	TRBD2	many	TGTGCCAGCAGTTCCGGACTAGCGGCCTACAATGAGCAGTTCTTC	CASSSGLAAYNEQFF
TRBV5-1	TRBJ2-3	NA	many	TGCGCCAGCAGCTTGGACCTTAGCACAGATACGCAGTATTTT	CASSLDLSTDTQYF
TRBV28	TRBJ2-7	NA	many	TGTGCCAGCAGACCCGACAGCTCCTACGAGCAGTACTTC	CASRPDSSYEQYF
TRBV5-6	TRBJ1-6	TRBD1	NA	TGTGCCAGCAGCCAAAGACAGGGGGCGCTTCTAGGATCACCCCTCCACTTT	CASSQRQGALLGSPLHF